The 18 T cell receptor beta chains reported below all come from one sample, sequenced in a study of T cells in narcolepsy. Sequenced by immunoSEQ multiplex PCR; TCRdb stores in-frame clones only, minus some. The sample has about 10,000 clones, 70% seen once. The sequenced material came from CD45RA- memory CD8+ T cells from PBMCs. The receptors were gathered from a human donor with narcolepsy.

The chain joins TRBV4-3 to TRBJ2-1; maybe TRBD1 (5 bases). The CDR3 totals 16 residues. Germline V lookup: CDR1 LGHNA, CDR2 YSLEER. Deletions cut 2 bases from V and 6 bases from J, with 17 bases between. CDR3 in amino acids: CASSQRGTNLLNEQFF. DNA of the CDR3: TGCGCCAGCAGCCAAAGGGGCACGAACCTCCTCAATGAGCAGTTCTTC.

This chain uses TRBV5-6 with TRBJ1-3; D may be TRBD1 (6 bases). V lost 4 bases and J lost 2, with 19 bases in between. Germline assignment: CDR1 SGHDT and CDR2 YYEEEE. The CDR3 has 17 amino acids. The CDR3 DNA sequence: TGTGCCAGCAGCAGCTGGAATTCAGGGGCAGCTGGAAACACCATATATTTT. It translates to CASSSWNSGAAGNTIYF.

The rearrangement joins TRBV7-8 to TRBJ2-1; no clear D gene. Trimming took off 1 base at V and 8 bases at J, with 6 bases between the two ends. Germline CDR1 SGHVS, CDR2 FQNEAQ. The CDR3 runs 12 residues. The chain's CDR3 is CASSLGSDEQFF. Here the CDR3 DNA reads TGTGCCAGCAGCTTAGGGTCGGATGAGCAGTTCTTC.

The V call is TRBV6-1, the J call TRBJ2-1; 10 nucleotides line up with TRBD2. CDR3 length: 20 amino acids. The germline gives CDR1 MNHNS, CDR2 SASEGT. After removal of 4 bases from V and 3 bases from J, the junction contained 18 bases not matched to a gene. This chain's CDR3 is CASSVEFEGTSAGLYNEQFF. DNA of the CDR3: TGTGCCAGCAGTGTCGAGTTTGAGGGGACTAGCGCTGGTCTCTACAATGAGCAGTTCTTC.

V and J are TRBV4-3 and TRBJ2-5; tentatively, D is TRBD2 (5 bases). The V end lost 2 bases, the J end lost 3 bases, and 16 bases lay between the germline ends. Germline assignment: CDR1 LGHNA and CDR2 YSLEER. The CDR3 length is 16 residues. In DNA, the CDR3 is TGCGCCAGCAGCCAATGGTCCGGCGGGCTCGAAGAGACCCAGTACTTC. It is translated as CASSQWSGGLEETQYF.

This clone has a single count. The chain combines TRBV5-6 with TRBJ1-6; D may be TRBD1 (5 bases). V lost 4 bases and J lost 6, with 20 bases in between. CDR3 length: 17 residues. CDR1 is SGHDT and CDR2 is YYEEEE in the germline V gene. CDR3 coding DNA: TGTGCCAGCAGCCAAGTTCTAGCAGGGACTTCTAATTCACCCCTCCACTTT. Encoded protein: CASSQVLAGTSNSPLHF.

The chain uses TRBV4-2 and TRBJ2-5, with 9 positions matching TRBD2. The J call may be faulty, since TRBJ2-7 better matches the DNA end. This CDR3 is 14 amino acids long. The germline V gene encodes CDR1 LGHNA and CDR2 YNFKEQ. In DNA form, the CDR3 reads TGTGCCAGCAGCCAAGGCGGGGGGGCCTACGAGCAGTACTTC. Translating gives CASSQGGGAYEQYF.

The chain uses TRBV6-1 and TRBJ2-1, with 7 bases fitting TRBD1. This CDR3 contains 14 residues. Germline trimming cut 9 bases from V and 7 bases from J; bases unmatched to any gene: 12. Germline V gives CDR1 MNHNS, CDR2 SASEGT. CDR3 coding DNA: TGTGCCAGTAGCCCCGGGACAGAGACGAATGAGCAGTTCTTC. It translates to CASSPGTETNEQFF.

V gene TRBV7-8 combines with J gene TRBJ1-2, with D uncertain. Trimming removed 3 bases at V and 8 bases at J, with 19 bases between. Germline V gives CDR1 SGHVS, CDR2 FQNEAQ. This CDR3 comprises 15 residues. The CDR3: CASSLAHAGARGYTF. CDR3 in DNA: TGTGCCAGCAGCTTGGCCCATGCGGGAGCAAGAGGCTACACCTTC.

V is TRBV28 and J is TRBJ2-7; tentative D call: TRBD1 (6 bases). Looked up from germline, CDR1 is MDHEN and CDR2 is SYDVKM. This CDR3 is 14 amino acids long. Trimming left V 8 bases short and J 5 bases short, with 19 bases between. CDR3 nucleotides: TGTGCCAGCTGTCGAGGCCAGGGGTACCACGAGCAGTACTTC. Protein product: CASCRGQGYHEQYF.

This chain connects TRBV30 to TRBJ2-1, with 9 bases identical to TRBD2. V lost 2 bases to trimming and J lost 6 bases; unmatched junction nucleotides: 5. The CDR3 runs 14 residues. Germline CDR1 reads GTSNPN; CDR2 reads SVGIG (reference sequence). The CDR3 sequence is CAWSLLAGSNEQFF. CDR3 bases: TGTGCCTGGAGTCTCCTAGCGGGGAGCAATGAGCAGTTCTTC.

In nucleotides, the CDR3 is TGTGCCAGCTCTTTGGTGGGGGGGAACAATGAGCAGTTCTTC. Protein sequence: CASSLVGGNNEQFF. The chain combines TRBV6-5 with TRBJ2-1; the match to TRBD2 covers 7 bases. Germline V gene data show CDR1 as MNHEY and CDR2 as SVGAGI. The CDR3 is made up of 14 amino acids. V gave up 8 bases and J gave up 5 bases; unmatched junction bases: 9.

The chain has TRBV27 and TRBJ2-7, with 9 positions matching TRBD1. Looked up from germline, CDR1 is MNHEY and CDR2 is SMNVEV (reference sequence). V dropped 3 bases and J dropped 2; count of bases not matched to a gene: 8. The CDR3 spans 16 residues. The CDR3, as DNA: TGTGCCAGCAGTTTCCAACCGGGACAGGGTCCCTACGAGCAGTACTTC. Encoded protein: CASSFQPGQGPYEQYF.

This clone was seen more than once but under ten times. This chain links TRBV30 with TRBJ1-1, with TRBD1 matching over 7 bases. V lost 3 bases, J lost 0 bases, and 19 bases stayed unmatched. CDR1 and CDR2 from the germline V gene are GTSNPN and SVGIG (reference sequence). CDR3 size: 19 residues. The CDR3 region has the DNA TGTGCCTGGAGCCTCTATCATCCGGGACAGATCTCAATGAACACTGAAGCTTTCTTT. Translating gives CAWSLYHPGQISMNTEAFF.

The chain has TRBV6-4 and TRBJ2-1, with 16 bases identical to TRBD2. The CDR3 consists of 15 residues. Germline V gene lookup returns CDR1 MRHNA and CDR2 SNTAGT. J was trimmed by 6 bases and V by 6 bases; bases with no gene match: 2. CDR3 bases: TGTGCCAGCAGCGGGACTAGCGGGGGGGCCAATGAGCAGTTCTTC. Protein: CASSGTSGGANEQFF.

This chain connects TRBV7-7 to TRBJ2-1; TRBD2 matches 9 bases. The CDR3 covers 15 residues. Germline lookup yields CDR1 SSHAT and CDR2 FNYEAQ (reference sequence). V was clipped by 5 bases and J by 7 bases; unmatched bases: 9. This CDR3 is CASSTGTSNWNEQFF. CDR3 DNA: TGTGCCAGCAGCACCGGGACTAGCAATTGGAATGAGCAGTTCTTC.

The sample holds a few counts of this clone. J is TRBJ2-1 and V is TRBV5-6; no reliable D call. This CDR3 comprises 16 residues. In germline, CDR1 is SGHDT, CDR2 YYEEEE. V lost 3 bases to trimming and J lost 9 bases, with 22 bases between them. The DNA for the CDR3 is TGTGCCAGCAGCTCTCCCCTAGGCCGGTTACTCCTTGAGCAGTTCTTC. Residues: CASSSPLGRLLLEQFF.

This sequence joins TRBV11-3 and TRBJ2-7, with 7 bases identical to TRBD2. CDR1 is SGHNT, CDR2 YENEEA, per germline. The V and J ends lost 7 bases and 0 bases, in that order; junction bases with no gene match: 6. The CDR3 is made up of 14 amino acids. In DNA form, the CDR3 reads TGTGCCAGCACGGGCAGCGGGGCCTCCTACGAGCAGTACTTC. Its protein is CASTGSGASYEQYF.